The clone carrying this T cell receptor beta chain has only a few counts. Its antigen is unknown. Patients between 18 and 65 years old had hyperthyroidism, newly diagnosed and lasting under 2 months. It was uncontrolled infection, other autoimmune disease, pregnancy or lactation that excluded patients. RNA transcripts were the template for amplifying TCR beta CDR3 regions. When the TCR CDR3 underwent first-round RT-PCR, the HTBI primer set was used. A single record per CDR3 protein comes from TCRdb applying MiXCR to the multiplex PCR reads. The table records some 300,000 distinct CDR3 sequences, roughly 15% of them present only once. Germline V gene lookup returns CDR1 LGHDT and CDR2 YNNKEL (reference sequence). Unmatched junction bases numbered 18, after V lost 5 bases and J lost 0 bases. This CDR3 comprises 20 residues. The sample is drawn from a study of T cells in Graves' hyperthyroidism and ophthalmopathy.

Study conclusions and caveats: In validation, the model predicted ophthalmopathy. These predictions came a median roughly seven months before onset.

This chain connects TRBV3-1 to TRBJ2-1, with 8 bases that match TRBD2. The sample taken for sequencing was blood. This TCR came from a man aged 30 to 45 with Graves' hyperthyroidism. The CDR3 sequence: CASSGLSGRRFGNSYNEQFF. CDR3 in DNA: TGTGCCAGCAGCGGACTCAGCGGGAGAAGATTTGGGAACTCCTACAATGAGCAGTTCTTC.